This T cell receptor beta chain was documented in a study of shared clonotypes between healthy human individuals (dated by TCRdb to 2018 to 2020). Background on the whole study: A couple of women and three men aged 18 to 49 years were included in the cohort. To increase sequencing depth and limit assay-specific biases, different laboratories used diverse techniques to prepare libraries and sequence TCR repertoires. Per donor, three plates each were used for CD4 naive and CD4 memory, two for CD8 naive, and one for CD8 memory. To estimate repertoire size and how much clonotypes are shared between individuals, the study performed deep sequencing of blood TCR repertoires from roughly five healthy adults. Per donor, leukapheresis produced somewhere between about 0.94 and 9.5 billion PBMCs. Here is what the overall study found, with its caveats: Based on pairwise subsampling, the degree of clonotype sharing among donors was expected to be affected by sequencing depth. Larger estimated clonotype richness was generally found for naive subsets than for memory subsets. Only blood was sampled, and tissue TCR repertoires likely differ from those in blood. Because the study included a small number of donors, the genetic and exposure-history diversity represented was limited. Across four donors, approximately 5% of naive CD4, roughly 3.3% of naive CD8, 2.3% of memory CD4, and under 0.45% of memory CD8 clonotypes were shared. Rarefaction of sorted-subset datasets indicated incomplete sequencing despite the large sequencing depth. Higher generation probabilities were observed for clonotypes shared by all four sorted-subset donors than for non-shared clonotypes.

This clone was picked up one time. Its recognized antigen is unknown. Base qualities are missing; no much larger clone stands one base away. The same CDR3 is also encoded by other DNA sequences in this sample. Healthy HIV-negative adults with no recently reported acute infections or vaccinations were included as donors. Every donor was a Caucasian adult residing in Nashville, Tennessee, USA. CD4+ T cells were enriched by magnetic negative selection; naive cells were then positively selected on CD45RA, and the negative fraction formed the memory subset. Blood was obtained by leukapheresis, after which PBMCs were separated by Ficoll-Histopaque density gradient centrifugation and cryopreserved in liquid nitrogen vapor phase. Purity and quantity of every magnetically sorted T cell population were checked by analytical flow cytometry. Genomic DNA was isolated from every sorted fraction and measured by UV absorbance on a Nanodrop 2000c.

Using the deep immunoSEQ assay, TCR CDR3 regions were amplified from genomic DNA by multiplex PCR. For each cell subset, the extracted genomic DNA was distributed evenly across all wells of several immunoSEQ 96-well plates, and each plate served as one replicate. For sorted subsets, roughly 200 ng genomic DNA, equal to about 30,000 T cell genomes, was loaded into each replicate PCR. Purified libraries were quantified with a Qubit 3.0 fluorometer, sized on a Bioanalyzer 2100, and re-quantified with the KAPA Library Quantification kit. A separate single-read 150-cycle Illumina NextSeq 550 flow cell was used to sequence each immunoSEQ 96-well plate. As for the authors' bioinformatics: Because the immunoSEQ output held only junctional sequences and lacked quality scores, the filtering could not match the filtering applied to full-length reads. Sequences were annotated with PyIR, a Python wrapper for IgBLAST v1.9, and V/J genes and CDR3 were assigned using IMGT germline references. Reads were removed for weak V/J assignments (E-value above 1e-6), missing CDR3, stop codons, out-of-frame junctions, or ambiguous translated residues. V3J clonotypes were defined by identical inferred V gene, J gene, and CDR3 amino acid sequence. The percentage overlap between two repertoires was calculated by dividing the number of shared unique clonotypes by the size of the smaller repertoire. Three approaches were used to assess repertoire richness: RTK rarefaction, the Chao1 estimator, and Recon v2.1 estimates of unobserved clonotypes. OLGA was used to compute generation probabilities for all TCRbeta clonotypes that the gDNA method yielded from a handful of donors. Imported from immuneACCESS, the table was reduced by TCRdb to in-frame sequences with V and J called. These copies leave out some clones; in studies compared against another copy, an unresolved V gene accounts for under half, and the cause of the remainder is not known. The DNA gave D and trimming, while V, J and clone size come from that table. This sample has roughly 2 million clones in its table, and approximately 94% of those were observed once. Approximately 0.13% of the sample is in the top ten clones.

The junction shows trimming of 3 bases on V and 1 base on J, and the gene matches do not reach 2 bases of it. Sequences SGHRS (CDR1) and YFSETQ (CDR2) are obtained from the germline V gene. Spanning cysteine to phenylalanine, the CDR3 consists of 15 amino acids. This entry keeps only the CDR3 DNA: 45 bases, framed from base 1. The rearrangement combines TRBV5-1 with TRBJ2-2; 8 central nucleotides agree with TRBD1. Sequencing was done on a sample of naive CD4+ T cells sorted from blood. Reading the label with the study, this specimen's cell subset or site is: CD45RA+ positively selected. The TCR originated in a man aged 18 to 35 in good health. The DNA sequence is given as TGCGCCAGCAGCTCCGGACAGGGGAACACCGGGGAGCTGTTTTTT. Translated, it gives CASSSGQGNTGELFF.